This T cell receptor (beta chain) was sequenced for a study of T cells in localized non-small cell lung cancer. There are 14 residues in the CDR3. Trimming shortened V by 3 bases and J by 6 bases, and 15 bases separated the two germline ends. Germline V gene data show CDR1 as SGHTA and CDR2 as FQGNSA. Libraries were prepared by immunoSEQ multiplex PCR; TCRdb keeps only in-frame clonotypes and omits some of them. The data hold around 70,000 clones, with about four fifths observed a single time. About this clone: Its matching antigen is unknown.

Study conclusions and caveats: A raised T cell density in blood coincided with lengthier overall survival. One tumor region alone was sequenced, and heterogeneity therefore remains possible. Uninvolved adjacent lung, not tumor, had the highest T cell clonality.

Sequences were derived from peripheral blood, sampled before any cancer treatment. The clonotype was recovered from an older female donor with stage I lung adenocarcinoma. The chain carries TRBV7-2 and TRBJ2-7; D is undetermined. The CDR3 region is CASSLGNRPGEQYF. The CDR3 DNA reads as TGTGCCAGCAGCTTGGGTAACAGACCCGGCGAGCAGTACTTC.